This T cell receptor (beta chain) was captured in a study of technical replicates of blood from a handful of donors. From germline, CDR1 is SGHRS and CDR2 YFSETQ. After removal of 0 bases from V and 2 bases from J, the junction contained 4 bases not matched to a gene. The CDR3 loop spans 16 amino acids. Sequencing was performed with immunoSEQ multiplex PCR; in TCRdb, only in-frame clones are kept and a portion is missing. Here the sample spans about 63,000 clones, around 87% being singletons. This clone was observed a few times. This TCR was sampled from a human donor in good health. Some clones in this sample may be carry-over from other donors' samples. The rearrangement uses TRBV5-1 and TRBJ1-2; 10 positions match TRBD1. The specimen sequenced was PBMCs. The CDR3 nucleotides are TGCGCCAGCAGCTTGGCCTTGGGACAGGGGAACTATGGCTACACCTTC. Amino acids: CASSLALGQGNYGYTF.